This TCR beta chain was retrieved from a study of blood T cells in healthy people across ages. This clonotype was counted ten times or more. V lost 8 bases to trimming and J lost 5 bases; unmatched junction nucleotides: 7. The CDR3 totals 15 residues. From germline, CDR1 is ENHRY and CDR2 SYGVKD. It was with a sample-barcoded 5' primer and a J-beta primer mix that a second PCR of about 6 to 12 cycles was run. A minimum of 2.5 million CDR3-containing paired-end reads was obtained for each sample. TCRdb itself ran the 5' RACE reads through MiXCR, one entry per CDR3 protein. This table holds roughly 800,000 distinct CDR3 sequences, roughly 50% found once.

Sequenced: blood. The chain combines TRBV10-3 with TRBJ2-1; the match to TRBD2 covers 12 bases. This sequence originates from a young man in good health. CDR3 residues: CAIAGLAGGNNEQFF. CDR3 nucleotide sequence: TGTGCCATCGCTGGTCTAGCGGGAGGGAACAATGAGCAGTTCTTC.